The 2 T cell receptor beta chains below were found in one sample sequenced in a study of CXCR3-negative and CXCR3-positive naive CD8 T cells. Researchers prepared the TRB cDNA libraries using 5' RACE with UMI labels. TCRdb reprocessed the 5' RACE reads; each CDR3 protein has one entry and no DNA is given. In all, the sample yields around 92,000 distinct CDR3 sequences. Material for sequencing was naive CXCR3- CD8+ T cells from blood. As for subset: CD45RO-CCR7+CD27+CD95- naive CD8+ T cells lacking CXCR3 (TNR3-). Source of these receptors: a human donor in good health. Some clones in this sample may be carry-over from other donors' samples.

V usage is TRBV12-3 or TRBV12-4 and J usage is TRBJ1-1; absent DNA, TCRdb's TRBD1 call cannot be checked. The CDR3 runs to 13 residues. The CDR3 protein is CASTLYQGTEAFF.

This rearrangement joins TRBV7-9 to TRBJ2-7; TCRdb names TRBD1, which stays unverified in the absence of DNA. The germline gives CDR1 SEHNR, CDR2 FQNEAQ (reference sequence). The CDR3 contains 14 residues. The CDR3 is CASSLARGLSEQYF.